Below, 9 T cell receptor beta chains from the same sample are listed, as sequenced in a study of T-cell memory formation after mild COVID-19. TCRdb re-called the 5' RACE reads through MiXCR, storing one row per CDR3 protein. The table lists 380,000 or so distinct CDR3 sequences, 13% to 15% of them singletons. The sample comprised PBMCs or a T cell subset sorted from them (not recorded which). These receptors were obtained from a man aged 18 to 30 who had mild COVID-19 (a few samples of this study predate the infection). Cell type and time point are not known.

The rearrangement links TRBV5-6 to TRBJ1-6; D may be TRBD1 (6 bases). Germline-derived CDR1 and CDR2 are SGHDT and YYEEEE. There are 14 residues in the CDR3. Trimming removed 1 base at V and 7 bases at J, with 9 bases between. Written as DNA, the CDR3 is TGTGCCAGCAGCTTGCCGAGGGGGAATTCACCCCTCCACTTT. Translating gives CASSLPRGNSPLHF.

The table lists this clonotype with many counts. The CDR3 reads CASSLALAGSLNTEAFF. As DNA, the CDR3 is TGCGCCAGCAGCTTGGCCTTAGCCGGGTCCCTGAACACTGAAGCTTTCTTT. The chain is built from TRBV5-1 and TRBJ1-1; no clear D gene. The V and J ends lost 0 bases and 0 bases respectively, with 15 bases between them. The V gene's germline CDR1 is SGHRS and CDR2 YFSETQ. CDR3 length: 17 residues.

The rearrangement uses TRBV20-1 and TRBJ1-2; D remains ambiguous. The V and J ends lost 4 bases and 4 bases respectively, with 13 bases between them. The CDR3 loop spans 13 amino acids. Per the germline V gene, CDR1 is DFQATT and CDR2 is SNEGSKA (reference sequence). The CDR3 sequence is CSAKGVDSYGYTF. The CDR3 DNA is TGCAGTGCTAAGGGCGTTGATAGCTATGGCTACACCTTC.

This clonotype was found a few times. A much larger clonotype is one base distant, so this may be a read error. The V and J genes are TRBV20-1 and TRBJ1-2; 8 positions agree with TRBD1. Germline CDR1 is DFQATT and CDR2 is SNEGSKA (reference sequence). The CDR3 totals 13 residues. In DNA form, the CDR3 reads TGCAGTGCTACATCCGGGACAGGATCCGGCTACTCCTTC. This gives the protein CSATSGTGSGYSF.

Concerning this clonotype: A junction boundary mismatches the germline segment, possibly from a read error. V gene TRBV7-9 combines with J gene TRBJ1-4, with TRBD1 matching 7 bases. Germline V lookup: CDR1 SEHNR, CDR2 FQNEAQ (reference sequence). The CDR3 runs 11 residues. The CDR3 DNA is TGTGCCAGCAGCTCCTCCGGGACAGTGGTTTTT. This translates into CASSSSGTVVF. Using reference TRBV7-9 and TRBJ1-4 for the parts outside the CDR3, the full variable domain is DTGVSQNPRHKITKRGQNVTFRCDPISEHNRLYWYRQTLGQGPEFLTYFQNEAQLEKSRLLSDRFSAERPKGSFSTLEIQRTEQGDSAMYLCASSSSGTVVFGSGTQLSVL.

This clonotype was found many times. Written as DNA, the CDR3 is TGTGCCACCAGTGACCCGACTAGGAACAATGAGCAGTTCTTC. As protein: CATSDPTRNNEQFF. This chain links TRBV24-1 with TRBJ2-1, with TRBD2 as a possible D gene (6 bases). Germline loops: CDR1 KGHDR, CDR2 SFDVKD. The length of the CDR3 is 14 residues. The V gene lost 4 bases and the J gene lost 5 bases, with 11 bases spanning the gap.

This clonotype was counted only a few times. The V call is TRBV12-3 or TRBV12-4, the J call TRBJ2-7; TRBD1 might be the D (5 bases). Deletions cut 5 bases from V and 3 bases from J, with 8 bases between. This CDR3 is built from 12 residues. The CDR3 DNA is TGTGCCAGCAGTATCAGGGACTACGAGCAGTACTTC. Its protein is CASSIRDYEQYF.

The CDR3 nucleotides read TGCGCCAGCAGCGGACAGGGGGGGTACACCGGGGAGCTGTTTTTT. Translation gives CASSGQGGYTGELFF. V is TRBV4-1 and J is TRBJ2-2; 10 bases agree with TRBD1. The V gene end was trimmed by 5 bases and the J gene end by 3 bases; junction bases not matched to a gene: 3. Germline CDR1 MGHRA, CDR2 YSYEKL. The CDR3 runs 15 residues.

This clonotype was observed a few times. The V and J genes are TRBV10-2 and TRBJ1-6; D is possibly TRBD1 (5 bases). The CDR3 loop spans 14 amino acids. Germline V gives CDR1 WSHSY, CDR2 SAAADI. Trimming cost V 6 bases and J 5 bases, with 11 bases left between them. CDR3 nucleotides: TGCGCCAGCAGGGTAACGGGGGATAATTCACCCCTCCACTTT. This codes for CASRVTGDNSPLHF.